The clone carrying this TCR beta chain is labeled as medium-sized. This specimen belongs to a study of blood T cell repertoires in COVID-19. At the level of the study: Sources were T cells, B-cell-depleted T cells, or PBMCs; the material itself was cDNA or gDNA.

The protocol was immunoSEQ multiplex PCR, while the TCRdb copy is restricted to in-frame clones and leaves out a portion. The repertoire consists of approximately 75,000 clones, with 85% occurring once and the leading ten covering approximately 5.5%. CDR1 is MRHNA and CDR2 is SNTAGT in the germline V gene. CDR3 length: 15 residues. The V segment lost 5 bases and the J segment 5 bases; nucleotides outside the gene matches: 8. This chain links TRBV6-4 with TRBJ2-2, with 7 bases that match TRBD1. Sequencing was performed on peripheral blood. This sequence was found in an elderly man with acute or convalescent COVID-19. The CDR3: CASSSKGAATGELFF. The CDR3 DNA reads TGTGCCAGCAGTAGTAAGGGGGCGGCGACCGGGGAGCTGTTTTTT.